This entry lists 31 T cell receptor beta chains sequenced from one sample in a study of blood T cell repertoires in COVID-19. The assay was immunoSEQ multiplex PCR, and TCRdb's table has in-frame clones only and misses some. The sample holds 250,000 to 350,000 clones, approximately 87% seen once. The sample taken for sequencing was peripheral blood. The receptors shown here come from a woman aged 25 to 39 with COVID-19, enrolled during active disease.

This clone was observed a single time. The DNA of the CDR3 is TGTGCCAGCAGGCCAAAGGGGGCGAGCAATTCACCCCTCCACTTT. Its protein is CASRPKGASNSPLHF. The J gene is TRBJ1-6, the V gene TRBV27, with 7 bases matching TRBD1. V was pared by 6 bases and J by 7 bases, with 9 bases of the junction left unmatched. The CDR3 length is 15 residues. Germline CDR1 reads MNHEY; CDR2 reads SMNVEV (reference sequence).

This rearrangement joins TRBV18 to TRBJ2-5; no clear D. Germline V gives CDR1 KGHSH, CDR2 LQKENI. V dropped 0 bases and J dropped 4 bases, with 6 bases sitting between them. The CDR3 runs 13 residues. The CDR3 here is CASSPPSIETQYF. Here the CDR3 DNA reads TGTGCCAGCTCACCACCGAGCATAGAGACCCAGTACTTC.

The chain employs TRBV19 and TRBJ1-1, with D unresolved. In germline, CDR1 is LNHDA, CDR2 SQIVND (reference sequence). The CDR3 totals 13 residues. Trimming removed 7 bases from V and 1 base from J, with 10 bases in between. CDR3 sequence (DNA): TGTGCCAGTACCATCAGTGGGAACACTGAAGCTTTCTTT. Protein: CASTISGNTEAFF.

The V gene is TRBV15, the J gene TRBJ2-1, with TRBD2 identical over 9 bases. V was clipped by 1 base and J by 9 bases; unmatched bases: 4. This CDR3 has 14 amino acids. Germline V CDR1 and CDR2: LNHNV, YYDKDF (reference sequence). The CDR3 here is CATSRVFSGSEQFF. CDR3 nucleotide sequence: TGTGCCACCAGCAGAGTTTTTAGCGGGAGTGAGCAGTTCTTC.

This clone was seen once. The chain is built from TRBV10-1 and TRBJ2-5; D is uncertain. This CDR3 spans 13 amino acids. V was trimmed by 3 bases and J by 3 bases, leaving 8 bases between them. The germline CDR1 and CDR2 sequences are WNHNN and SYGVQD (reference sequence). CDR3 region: CASSDEEKETQYF. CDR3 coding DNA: TGCGCCAGCAGTGACGAGGAGAAAGAGACCCAGTACTTC.

CDR3 sequence reads: CASSSPLLSVISGANVLTF. The DNA of the CDR3 is TGTGCCAGCAGCTCTCCTTTACTGTCGGTCATCTCTGGGGCCAACGTCCTGACTTTC. The rearrangement links TRBV9 to TRBJ2-6; D unresolved. V was clipped by 4 bases and J by 0 bases, with 20 bases between them. CDR1 and CDR2 (germline): SGDLS, YYNGEE. The CDR3 runs to 19 residues.

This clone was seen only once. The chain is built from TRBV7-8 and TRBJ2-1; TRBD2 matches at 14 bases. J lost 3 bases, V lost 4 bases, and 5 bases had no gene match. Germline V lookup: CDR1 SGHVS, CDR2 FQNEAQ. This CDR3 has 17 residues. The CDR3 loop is CASSSGTSGSIYNEQFF. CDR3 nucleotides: TGTGCCAGCAGCTCCGGGACTAGCGGGAGTATCTACAATGAGCAGTTCTTC.

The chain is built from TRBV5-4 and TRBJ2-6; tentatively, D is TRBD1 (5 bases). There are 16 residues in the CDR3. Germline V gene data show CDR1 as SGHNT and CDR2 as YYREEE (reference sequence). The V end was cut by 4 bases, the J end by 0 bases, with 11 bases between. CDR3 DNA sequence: TGTGCCAGCAGCCTGGACATTTCCTCTGGGGCCAACGTCCTGACTTTC. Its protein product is CASSLDISSGANVLTF.

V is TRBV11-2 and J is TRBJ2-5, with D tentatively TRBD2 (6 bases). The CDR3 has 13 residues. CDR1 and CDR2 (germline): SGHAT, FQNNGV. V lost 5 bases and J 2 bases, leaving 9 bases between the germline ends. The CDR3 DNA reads TGTGCCAGCAGCCCCGGGGGTCAAGAGACCCAGTACTTC. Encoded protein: CASSPGGQETQYF.

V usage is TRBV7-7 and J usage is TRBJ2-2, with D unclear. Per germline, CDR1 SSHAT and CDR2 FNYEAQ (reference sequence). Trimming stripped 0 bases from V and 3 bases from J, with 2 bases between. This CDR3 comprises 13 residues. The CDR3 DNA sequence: TGTGCCAGCAGCTTAGCCGACACCGGGGAGCTGTTTTTT. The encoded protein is CASSLADTGELFF. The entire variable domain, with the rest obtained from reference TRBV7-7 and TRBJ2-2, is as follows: GAGVSQSPRYKVTKRGQDVTLRCDPISSHATLYWYQQALGQGPEFLTYFNYEAQPDKSGLPSDRFSAERPEGSISTLTIQRTEQRDSAMYRCASSLADTGELFFGEGSRLTVL.

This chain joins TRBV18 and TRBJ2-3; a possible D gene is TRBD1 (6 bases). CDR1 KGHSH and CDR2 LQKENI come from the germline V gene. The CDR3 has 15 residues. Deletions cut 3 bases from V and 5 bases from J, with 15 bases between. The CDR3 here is CASSPGFQGRDTQYF. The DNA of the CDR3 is TGTGCCAGCTCACCGGGGTTCCAGGGGCGAGATACGCAGTATTTT.

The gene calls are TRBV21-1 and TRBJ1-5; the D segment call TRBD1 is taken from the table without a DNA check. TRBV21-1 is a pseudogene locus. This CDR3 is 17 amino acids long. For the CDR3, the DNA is TGTGCCAGCAGCAAACCGCGCGTTCAGGGAAGCAATCAGCCCCAGCATTTT. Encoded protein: CASSKPRVQGSNQPQHF.

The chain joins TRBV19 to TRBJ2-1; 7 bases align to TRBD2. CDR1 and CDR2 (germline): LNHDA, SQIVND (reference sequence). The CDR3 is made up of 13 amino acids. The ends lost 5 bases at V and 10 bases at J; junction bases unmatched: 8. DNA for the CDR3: TGTGCCAGTAGTCCCCGGGACTACGGAGAGCAGTTCTTC. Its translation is CASSPRDYGEQFF.

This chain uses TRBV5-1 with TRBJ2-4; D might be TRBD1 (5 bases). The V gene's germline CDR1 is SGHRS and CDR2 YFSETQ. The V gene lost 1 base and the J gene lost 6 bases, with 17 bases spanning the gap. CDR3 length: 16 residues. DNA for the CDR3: TGCGCCAGCAGCTTGAACGGGCCAAGGGGTGGAAACATTCAGTACTTC. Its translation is CASSLNGPRGGNIQYF.

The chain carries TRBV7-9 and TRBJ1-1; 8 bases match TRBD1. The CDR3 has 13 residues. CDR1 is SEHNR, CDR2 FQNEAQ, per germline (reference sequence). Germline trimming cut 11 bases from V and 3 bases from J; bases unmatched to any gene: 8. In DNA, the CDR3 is TGTGCCGGAAGGAAGGGACAGGACACTGAAGCTTTCTTT. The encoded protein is CAGRKGQDTEAFF.

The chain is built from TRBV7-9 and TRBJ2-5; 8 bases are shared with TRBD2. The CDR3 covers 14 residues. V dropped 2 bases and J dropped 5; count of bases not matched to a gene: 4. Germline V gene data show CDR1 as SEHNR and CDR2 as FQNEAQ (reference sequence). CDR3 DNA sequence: TGTGCCAGCAGCTTAACGGGAGGGCCTGAGACCCAGTACTTC. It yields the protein CASSLTGGPETQYF.

The CDR3 here is CASSQVASGVTYEQYF. The CDR3 DNA is TGTGCCAGCAGCCAAGTGGCTAGCGGGGTTACCTACGAGCAGTACTTC. V and J are TRBV3-1 (or the pseudogene TRBV3-2) and TRBJ2-7; 9 nucleotides align to TRBD2. Germline V gives CDR1 LGHDT, CDR2 YNNKEL (reference sequence). The length of the CDR3 is 16 residues. Germline trimming cut 1 base from V and 2 bases from J; bases unmatched to any gene: 6.

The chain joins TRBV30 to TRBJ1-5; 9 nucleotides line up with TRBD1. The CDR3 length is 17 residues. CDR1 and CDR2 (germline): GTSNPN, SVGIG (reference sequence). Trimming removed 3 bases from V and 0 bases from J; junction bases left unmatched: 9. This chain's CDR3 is CAWSRDRDTFSNQPQHF. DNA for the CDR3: TGTGCCTGGAGCCGGGACAGGGATACCTTTAGCAATCAGCCCCAGCATTTT.

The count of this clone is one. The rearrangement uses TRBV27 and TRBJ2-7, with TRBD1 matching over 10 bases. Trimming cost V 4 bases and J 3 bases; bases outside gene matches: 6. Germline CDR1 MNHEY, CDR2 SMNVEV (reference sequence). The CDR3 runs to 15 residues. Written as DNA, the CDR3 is TGTGCCAGCAGTTCCACGACAGGGGGCTTCTACGAGCAGTACTTC. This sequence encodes CASSSTTGGFYEQYF.

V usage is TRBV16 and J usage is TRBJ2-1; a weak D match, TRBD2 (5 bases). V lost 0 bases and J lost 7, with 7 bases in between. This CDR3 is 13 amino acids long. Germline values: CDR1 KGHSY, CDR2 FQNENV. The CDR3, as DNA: TGTGCCAGCAGCCAATCTAGGGAGAATGAGCAGTTCTTC. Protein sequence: CASSQSRENEQFF.

CDR3 coding DNA: TGTGCCAGCAGTTACAGAGGGGAGGGCTATGGCTACACCTTC. Translation gives CASSYRGEGYGYTF. The chain links TRBV6-5 to TRBJ1-2; D may be TRBD1 (5 bases). This CDR3 spans 14 amino acids. The V gene's germline CDR1 is MNHEY and CDR2 SVGAGI. Trimming removed 2 bases at V and 4 bases at J, with 11 bases between.

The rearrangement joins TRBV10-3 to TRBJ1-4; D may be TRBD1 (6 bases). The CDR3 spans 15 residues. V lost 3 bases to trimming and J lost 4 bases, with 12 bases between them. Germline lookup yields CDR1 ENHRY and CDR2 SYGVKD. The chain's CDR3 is CAISDWQGHNEKLFF. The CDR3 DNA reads TGTGCCATCAGTGACTGGCAGGGACATAATGAAAAACTGTTTTTT.

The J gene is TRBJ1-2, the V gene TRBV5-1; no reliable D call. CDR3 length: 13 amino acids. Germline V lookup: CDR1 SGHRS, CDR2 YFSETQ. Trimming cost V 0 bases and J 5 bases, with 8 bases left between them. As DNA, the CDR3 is TGCGCCAGCAGCTTGGACAGAGAATATGGCTACACCTTC. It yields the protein CASSLDREYGYTF.

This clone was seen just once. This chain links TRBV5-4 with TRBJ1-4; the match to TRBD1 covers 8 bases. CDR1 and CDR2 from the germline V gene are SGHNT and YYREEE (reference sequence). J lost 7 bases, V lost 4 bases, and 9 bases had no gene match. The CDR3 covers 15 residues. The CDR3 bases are TGTGCCAGCAGCCCAAACAGGGGGAAAGGTGAAAAACTGTTTTTT. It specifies CASSPNRGKGEKLFF.

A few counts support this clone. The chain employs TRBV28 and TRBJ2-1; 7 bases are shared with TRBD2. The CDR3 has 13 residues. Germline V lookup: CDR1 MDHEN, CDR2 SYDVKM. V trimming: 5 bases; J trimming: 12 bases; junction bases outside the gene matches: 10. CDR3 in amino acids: CASSPTLGGGQFF. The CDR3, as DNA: TGTGCCAGCAGTCCCACCCTAGGCGGGGGGCAGTTCTTC. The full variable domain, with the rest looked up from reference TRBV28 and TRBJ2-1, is DVKVTQSSRYLVKRTGEKVFLECVQDMDHENMFWYRQDPGLGLRLIYFSYDVKMKEKGDIPEGYSVSREKKERFSLILESASTNQTSMYLCASSPTLGGGQFFGPGTRLTVL.

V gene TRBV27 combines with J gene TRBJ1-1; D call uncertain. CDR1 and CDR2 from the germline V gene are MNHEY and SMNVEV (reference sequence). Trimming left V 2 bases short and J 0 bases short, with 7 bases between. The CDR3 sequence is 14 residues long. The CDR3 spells CASSLQAMNTEAFF. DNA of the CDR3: TGTGCCAGCAGTTTACAGGCAATGAACACTGAAGCTTTCTTT.

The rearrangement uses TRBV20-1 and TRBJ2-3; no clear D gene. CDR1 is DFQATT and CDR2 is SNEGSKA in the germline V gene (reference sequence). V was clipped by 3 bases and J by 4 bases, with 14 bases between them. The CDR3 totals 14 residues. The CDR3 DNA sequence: TGCAGTGCTAGTAGTTTGAGGCTTTCAGATACGCAGTATTTT. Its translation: CSASSLRLSDTQYF.

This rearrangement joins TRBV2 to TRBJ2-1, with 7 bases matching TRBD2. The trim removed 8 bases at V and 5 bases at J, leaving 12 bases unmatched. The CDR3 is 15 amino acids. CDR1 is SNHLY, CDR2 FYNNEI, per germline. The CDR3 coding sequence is TGTGCCAGCCAAGGGGAGGGCCTAGGAAACAATGAGCAGTTCTTC. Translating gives CASQGEGLGNNEQFF.

The CDR3 loop reads CASSRDRAYGYTF. DNA for the CDR3: TGTGCCAGCAGCCGGGACAGGGCCTATGGCTACACCTTC. The chain couples TRBV28 to TRBJ1-2; 9 nucleotides align to TRBD1. This CDR3 region has 13 residues. V lost 6 bases to trimming and J lost 4 bases; unmatched junction nucleotides: 3. The V gene's germline CDR1 is MDHEN and CDR2 SYDVKM.

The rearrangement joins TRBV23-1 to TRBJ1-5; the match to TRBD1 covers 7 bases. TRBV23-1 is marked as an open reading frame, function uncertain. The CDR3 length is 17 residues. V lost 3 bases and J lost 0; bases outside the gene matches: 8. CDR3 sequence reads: CASSHRDSRYSNQPQHF. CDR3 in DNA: TGCGCCAGCAGTCATCGGGACAGTCGATATAGCAATCAGCCCCAGCATTTT.

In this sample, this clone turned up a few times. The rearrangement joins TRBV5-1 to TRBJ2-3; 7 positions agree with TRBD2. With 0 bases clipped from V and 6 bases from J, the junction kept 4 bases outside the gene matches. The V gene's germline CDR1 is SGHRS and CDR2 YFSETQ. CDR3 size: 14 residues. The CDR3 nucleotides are TGCGCCAGCAGCTTGGGAGGGAGGGAGGATACGCAGTATTTT. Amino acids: CASSLGGREDTQYF.